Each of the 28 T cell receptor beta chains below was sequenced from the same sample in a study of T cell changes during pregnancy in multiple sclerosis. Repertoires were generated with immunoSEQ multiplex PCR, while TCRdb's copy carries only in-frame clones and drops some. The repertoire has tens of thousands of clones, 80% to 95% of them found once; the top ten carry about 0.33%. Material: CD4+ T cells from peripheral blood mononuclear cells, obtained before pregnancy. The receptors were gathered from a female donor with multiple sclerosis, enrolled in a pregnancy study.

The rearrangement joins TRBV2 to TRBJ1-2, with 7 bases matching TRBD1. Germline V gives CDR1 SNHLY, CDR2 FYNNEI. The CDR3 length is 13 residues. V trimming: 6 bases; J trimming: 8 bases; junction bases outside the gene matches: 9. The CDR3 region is CASSEIGGGGYTF. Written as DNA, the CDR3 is TGTGCCAGCAGCGAAATAGGGGGCGGGGGCTACACCTTC.

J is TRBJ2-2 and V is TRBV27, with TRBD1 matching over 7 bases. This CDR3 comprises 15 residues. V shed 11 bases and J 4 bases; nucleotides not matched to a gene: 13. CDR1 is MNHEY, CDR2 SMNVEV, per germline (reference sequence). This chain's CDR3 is CASREGALGTGELFF. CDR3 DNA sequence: TGTGCCTCCCGAGAGGGGGCGCTTGGCACCGGGGAGCTGTTTTTT.

The CDR3 DNA follows: TGCGCCAGCAGTGGACTAGCGGGAGGGAGTGGGGCCAAAAACATTCAGTACTTC. Residues: CASSGLAGGSGAKNIQYF. This chain links TRBV10-2 with TRBJ2-4, with TRBD2 matching over 14 bases. This CDR3 has 18 amino acids. Germline V lookup: CDR1 WSHSY, CDR2 SAAADI. The V segment lost 4 bases and the J segment 1 base; nucleotides outside the gene matches: 6.

The CDR3: CASKAGISYNEQFF. DNA of the CDR3: TGTGCCAGTAAGGCAGGTATCTCCTACAATGAGCAGTTCTTC. This chain connects TRBV6-5 to TRBJ2-1; D gene uncertain. The V end lost 9 bases, the J end lost 0 bases, and 12 bases lay between the germline ends. In germline, CDR1 is MNHEY, CDR2 SVGAGI. CDR3 size: 14 residues.

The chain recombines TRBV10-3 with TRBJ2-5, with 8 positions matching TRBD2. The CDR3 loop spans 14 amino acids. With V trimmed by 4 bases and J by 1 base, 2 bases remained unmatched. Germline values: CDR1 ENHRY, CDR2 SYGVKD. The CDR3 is CAISVSGTQETQYF. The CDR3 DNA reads TGTGCCATCAGTGTTAGCGGGACCCAAGAGACCCAGTACTTC.

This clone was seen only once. The CDR3 nucleotides are TGTGCCAGCAGCCCAGGAACGGGGGACGCCTACGAGCAGTACTTC. As protein: CASSPGTGDAYEQYF. The chain joins TRBV5-4 to TRBJ2-7; a weak D match, TRBD2 (6 bases). Germline V lookup: CDR1 SGHNT, CDR2 YYREEE (reference sequence). This CDR3 comprises 15 residues. V lost 4 bases, J lost 2 bases, and 16 bases lay in between.

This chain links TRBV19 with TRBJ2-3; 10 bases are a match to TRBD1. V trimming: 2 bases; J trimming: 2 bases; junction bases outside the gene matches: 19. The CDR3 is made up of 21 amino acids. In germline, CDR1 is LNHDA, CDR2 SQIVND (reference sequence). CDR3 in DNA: TGTGCCAGTAGTATATTGGCCCGTGGAGGACCGGGGACAGGGGACACAGATACGCAGTATTTT. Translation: CASSILARGGPGTGDTDTQYF.

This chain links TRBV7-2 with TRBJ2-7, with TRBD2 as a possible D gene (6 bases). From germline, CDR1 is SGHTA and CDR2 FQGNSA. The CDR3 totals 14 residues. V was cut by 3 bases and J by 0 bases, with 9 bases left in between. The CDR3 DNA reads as TGTGCCAGCAGCTTCCGACTAGGCTCCTACGAGCAGTACTTC. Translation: CASSFRLGSYEQYF. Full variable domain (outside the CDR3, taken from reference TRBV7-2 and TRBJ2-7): GAGVSQSPSNKVTEKGKDVELRCDPISGHTALYWYRQSLGQGLEFLIYFQGNSAPDKSGLPSDRFSAERTGGSVSTLTIQRTQQEDSAVYLCASSFRLGSYEQYFGPGTRLTVT.

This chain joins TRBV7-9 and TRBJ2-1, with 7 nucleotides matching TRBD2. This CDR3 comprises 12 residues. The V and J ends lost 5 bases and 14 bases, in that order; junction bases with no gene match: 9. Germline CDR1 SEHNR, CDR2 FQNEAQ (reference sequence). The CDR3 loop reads CASSTNWREKFF. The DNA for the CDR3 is TGTGCCAGCAGCACTAACTGGCGGGAGAAGTTCTTC.

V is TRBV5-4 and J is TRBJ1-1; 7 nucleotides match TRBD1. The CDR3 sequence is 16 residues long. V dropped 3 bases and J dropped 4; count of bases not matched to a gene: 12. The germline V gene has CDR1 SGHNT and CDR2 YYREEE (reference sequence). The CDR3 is CASSWTQGGPSTEAFF. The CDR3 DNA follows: TGTGCCAGCAGCTGGACGCAAGGGGGCCCCAGCACTGAAGCTTTCTTT.

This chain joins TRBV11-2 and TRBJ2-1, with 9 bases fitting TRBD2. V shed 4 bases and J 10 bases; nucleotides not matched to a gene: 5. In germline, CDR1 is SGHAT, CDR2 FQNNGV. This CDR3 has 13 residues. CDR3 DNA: TGTGCCAGCAGCTCCACCGGGACTAGCGAGCAGTTCTTC. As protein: CASSSTGTSEQFF.

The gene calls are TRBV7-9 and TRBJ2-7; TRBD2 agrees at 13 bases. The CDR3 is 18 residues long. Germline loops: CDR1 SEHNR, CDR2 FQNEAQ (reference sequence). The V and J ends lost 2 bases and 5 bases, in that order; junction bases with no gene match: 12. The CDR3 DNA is TGTGCCAGCAGCTTACCGGGACTAGCGGGATGGGGCGAGAACGAGCAGTACTTC. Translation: CASSLPGLAGWGENEQYF.

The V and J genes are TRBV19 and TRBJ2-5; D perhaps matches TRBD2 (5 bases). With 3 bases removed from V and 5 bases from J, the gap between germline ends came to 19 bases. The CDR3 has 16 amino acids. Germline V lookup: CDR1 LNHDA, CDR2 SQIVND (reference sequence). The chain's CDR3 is CASSIPGRGSGETQYF. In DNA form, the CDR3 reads TGTGCCAGTAGTATCCCCGGACGGGGATCTGGGGAGACCCAGTACTTC.

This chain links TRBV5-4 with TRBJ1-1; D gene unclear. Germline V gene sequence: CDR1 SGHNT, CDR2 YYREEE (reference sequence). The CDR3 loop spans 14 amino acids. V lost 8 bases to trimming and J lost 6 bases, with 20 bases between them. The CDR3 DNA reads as TGTGCCAGTGATCGGGGAGGGAGGATCTCTGAAGCTTTCTTT. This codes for CASDRGGRISEAFF.

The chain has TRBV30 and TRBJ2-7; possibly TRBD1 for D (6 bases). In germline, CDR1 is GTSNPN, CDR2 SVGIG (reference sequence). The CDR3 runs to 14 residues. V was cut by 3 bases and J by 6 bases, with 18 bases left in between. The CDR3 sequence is CAWSVPEQGFEQYF. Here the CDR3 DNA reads TGTGCCTGGAGCGTCCCGGAACAGGGATTCGAGCAGTACTTC.

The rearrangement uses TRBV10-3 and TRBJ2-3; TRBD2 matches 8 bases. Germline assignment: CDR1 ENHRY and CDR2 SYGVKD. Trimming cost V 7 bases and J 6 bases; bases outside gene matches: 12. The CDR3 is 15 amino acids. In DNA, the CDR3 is TGTGCCATCACCGAAGGACTAGCTATAACGGATACGCAGTATTTT. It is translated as CAITEGLAITDTQYF.

This chain's CDR3 is CASSSNRQTDTEAFF. CDR3 nucleotide sequence: TGTGCCAGCAGCTCTAACCGACAGACAGACACTGAAGCTTTCTTT. The J gene is TRBJ1-1, the V gene TRBV7-9, with D perhaps matching TRBD1 (5 bases). This CDR3 spans 15 amino acids. Trimming took off 4 bases at V and 3 bases at J, with 15 bases between the two ends. The germline CDR1 and CDR2 sequences are SEHNR and FQNEAQ (reference sequence).

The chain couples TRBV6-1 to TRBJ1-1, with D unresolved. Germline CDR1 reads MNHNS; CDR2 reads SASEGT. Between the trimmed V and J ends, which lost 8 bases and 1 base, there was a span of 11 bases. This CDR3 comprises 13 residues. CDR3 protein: CASLYFQNTEAFF. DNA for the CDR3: TGTGCCAGCCTCTATTTCCAGAACACTGAAGCTTTCTTT.

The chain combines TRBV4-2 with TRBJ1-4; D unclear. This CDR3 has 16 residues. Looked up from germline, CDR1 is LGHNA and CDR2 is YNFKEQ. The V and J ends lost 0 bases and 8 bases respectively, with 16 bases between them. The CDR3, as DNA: TGTGCCAGCAGCCAAGATTCAGACAAGAGCAAGGAAAAACTGTTTTTT. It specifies CASSQDSDKSKEKLFF.

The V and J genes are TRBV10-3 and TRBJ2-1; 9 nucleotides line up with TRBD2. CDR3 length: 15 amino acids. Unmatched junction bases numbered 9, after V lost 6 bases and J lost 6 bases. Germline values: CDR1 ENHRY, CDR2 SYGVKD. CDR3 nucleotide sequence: TGTGCCATCAGGGGTGGTAGCGGGAGAAGCAATGAGCAGTTCTTC. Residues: CAIRGGSGRSNEQFF.

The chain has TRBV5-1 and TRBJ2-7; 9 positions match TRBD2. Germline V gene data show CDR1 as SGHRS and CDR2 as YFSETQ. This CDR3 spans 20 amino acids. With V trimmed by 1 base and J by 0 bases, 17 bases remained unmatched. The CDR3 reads CASSLKFVVTREGPSYEQYF. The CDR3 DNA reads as TGCGCCAGCAGCTTGAAGTTTGTTGTTACGCGGGAGGGCCCCTCCTACGAGCAGTACTTC.

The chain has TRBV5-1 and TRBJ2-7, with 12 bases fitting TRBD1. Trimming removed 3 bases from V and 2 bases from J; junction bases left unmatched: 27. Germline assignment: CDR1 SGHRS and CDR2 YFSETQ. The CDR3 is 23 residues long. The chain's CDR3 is CASSWGITLWGQGARKGPYEQYF. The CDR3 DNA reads TGCGCCAGCAGCTGGGGGATAACATTGTGGGGACAGGGGGCCAGAAAGGGACCCTACGAGCAGTACTTC.

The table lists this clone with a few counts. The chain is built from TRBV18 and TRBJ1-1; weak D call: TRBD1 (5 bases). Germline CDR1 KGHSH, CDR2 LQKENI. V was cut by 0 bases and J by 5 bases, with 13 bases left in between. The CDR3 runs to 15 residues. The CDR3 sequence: CASSPPKGDHTEAFF. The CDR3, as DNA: TGTGCCAGCTCACCACCCAAAGGGGATCATACTGAAGCTTTCTTT.

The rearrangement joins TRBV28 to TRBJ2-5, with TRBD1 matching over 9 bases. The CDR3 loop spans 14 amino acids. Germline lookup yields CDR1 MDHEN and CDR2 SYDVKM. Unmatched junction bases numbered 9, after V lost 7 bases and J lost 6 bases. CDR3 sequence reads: CASNTGTGTQTQYF. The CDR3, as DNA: TGTGCCAGCAATACCGGGACAGGGACGCAGACCCAGTACTTC.

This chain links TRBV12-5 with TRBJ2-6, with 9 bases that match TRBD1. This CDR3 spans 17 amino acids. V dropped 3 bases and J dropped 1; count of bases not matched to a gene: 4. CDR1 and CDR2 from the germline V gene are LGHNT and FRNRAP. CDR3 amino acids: CASGFTGTGSGANVLTF. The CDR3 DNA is TGTGCTAGTGGTTTCACCGGGACAGGGTCTGGGGCCAACGTCCTGACTTTC.

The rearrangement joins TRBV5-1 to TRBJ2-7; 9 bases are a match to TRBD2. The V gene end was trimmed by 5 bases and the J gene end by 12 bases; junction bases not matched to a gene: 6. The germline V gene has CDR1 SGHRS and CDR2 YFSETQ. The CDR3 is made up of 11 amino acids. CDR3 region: CASRLAGDVYF. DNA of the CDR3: TGCGCCAGCAGGTTAGCGGGAGATGTGTACTTC.

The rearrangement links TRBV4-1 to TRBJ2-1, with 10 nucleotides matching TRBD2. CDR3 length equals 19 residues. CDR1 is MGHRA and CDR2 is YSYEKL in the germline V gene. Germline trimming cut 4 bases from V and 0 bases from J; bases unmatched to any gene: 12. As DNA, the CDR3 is TGCGCCAGCAGCCCAAAAGGGACTAGCGCCCAGAGCTCCTACAATGAGCAGTTCTTC. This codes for CASSPKGTSAQSSYNEQFF.

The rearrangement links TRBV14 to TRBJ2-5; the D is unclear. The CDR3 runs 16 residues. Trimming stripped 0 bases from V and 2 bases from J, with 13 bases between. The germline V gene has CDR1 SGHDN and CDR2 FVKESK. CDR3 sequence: CASSQDLTFLQETQYF. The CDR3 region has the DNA TGTGCCAGCAGCCAAGACCTGACTTTCCTACAAGAGACCCAGTACTTC.